This T cell receptor (beta chain) was sequenced during a study of T cell changes during pregnancy in multiple sclerosis. Germline V gives CDR1 LNHNV, CDR2 YYDKDF (reference sequence). The CDR3 length is 15 residues. V lost 1 base, J lost 0 bases, and 10 bases lay in between. Here immunoSEQ multiplex PCR was the method, and the copy in TCRdb shows in-frame clones only, minus some. Of about 73,000 clones listed, 85% to 95% are singletons. The sequences come from peripheral blood, collected in the third trimester of pregnancy. The chain combines TRBV15 with TRBJ2-7, with a possible D match to TRBD1 (6 bases). The receptor comes from a female donor in good health, enrolled as a control in a pregnancy study. CDR3 coding DNA: TGTGCCACCAGCAGAGGGGACACGACCTCCTACGAGCAGTACTTC. Residues: CATSRGDTTSYEQYF.